This is a list of T cell receptor beta chains from one sample in a study of blood T cell repertoires in COVID-19. Assay: immunoSEQ multiplex PCR; the TCRdb copy retains only in-frame clones and omits some. The sample has roughly 100,000 clones, around 73% seen once. The specimen sequenced was peripheral blood. These receptors all stem from a man in his sixties with active or convalescent COVID-19. Each CDR3 is given with its conserved first and last residue. A D gene is named only where the DNA matches it firmly. Size is stated for part of the rows, as once, few or many counts, or as a class when the clone is expanded.

clone size,J gene,D gene,V gene,CDR3 DNA,CDR3 protein
NA,TRBJ1-3,NA,TRBV10-3,TGTGCCATCAGTGGCCTATCCCCCGGAAACACCATATATTTT,CAISGLSPGNTIYF
NA,TRBJ2-7,TRBD1,TRBV28,TGTGCCAGCAAACGGAGGCAGGGGGCCTACGAGCAGTACTTC,CASKRRQGAYEQYF
NA,TRBJ2-2,TRBD2,TRBV5-1,TGCGCCAGCAGCTTGAGGCTAGCGGGAGGCACCGGGGAGCTGTTTTTT,CASSLRLAGGTGELFF
NA,TRBJ2-7,TRBD2,TRBV5-1,TGCGCCAGCAGCCCAGGGACTAGCGGGAGGTCTAGCTACGAGCAGTACTTC,CASSPGTSGRSSYEQYF
NA,TRBJ2-1,TRBD2,TRBV7-2,TGTGCCAGCAGCACCGACACGGGAGGGGGGTTCTTC,CASSTDTGGGFF
NA,TRBJ1-2,TRBD1,TRBV14,TGTGCCAGCAGCCAAGTCGGACAGGGAGTCGGCTACACCTTC,CASSQVGQGVGYTF
NA,TRBJ1-4,TRBD1,TRBV25-1,TGTGCCAGCAGTGAATGGCAGGGGGCGACTAATGAAAAACTGTTTTTT,CASSEWQGATNEKLFF
once,TRBJ1-6,TRBD1,TRBV18,TGTGCCAGCTCGCCACGGACAGGCAATAATTCACCCCTCCACTTT,CASSPRTGNNSPLHF
NA,TRBJ1-2,NA,TRBV2,TGTGCCAGCAGTTCGGGGTATGGCTACACCTTC,CASSSGYGYTF
NA,TRBJ2-2,TRBD1,TRBV9,TGTGCCAGCAGCGCCAGGGGGCCCGGGGAGCTGTTTTTT,CASSARGPGELFF
once,TRBJ1-2,NA,TRBV9,TGTGCCAGCAGCGGTGGGGCACCCTATAACTATGGCTACACCTTC,CASSGGAPYNYGYTF
NA,TRBJ1-2,NA,TRBV21-1,TGTGCCAGCAGCCGACGACTGGGGCCCAACTATGGCTACACCTTC,CASSRRLGPNYGYTF
NA,TRBJ1-3,NA,TRBV27,TGTGCCAGCAGTTTATCGAGGGGAAACACCATATATTTT,CASSLSRGNTIYF
NA,TRBJ2-2,TRBD2,TRBV2,TGTGCCAGCCGACGGGGGGGGAACACCGGGGAGCTGTTTTTT,CASRRGGNTGELFF
NA,TRBJ2-7,TRBD2,TRBV7-2,TGTGCCAGCAGCTACCGACTAGCGGGAGGGTCAGCCTACGAGCAGTACTTC,CASSYRLAGGSAYEQYF
NA,TRBJ2-1,TRBD2,TRBV5-4,TGTGCCAGCAGCTTAAGGTCGGCGGGAGTCGTTGGGTTAAAGTTCTTC,CASSLRSAGVVGLKFF
NA,TRBJ1-1,TRBD1,TRBV19,TGTGCCAGTAGGATCGTGGGGACAGCTGAAGCTTTCTTT,CASRIVGTAEAFF
NA,TRBJ2-3,TRBD2,TRBV5-1,TGCGCCAGCAGCTTGGAGCGGGGTTATACTGAAGATACGCAGTATTTT,CASSLERGYTEDTQYF
NA,TRBJ2-1,TRBD1,TRBV7-8,TGTGCCAGCAGCTTAGCTGAGGGACAGACTTGGAGTGAGCAGTTCTTC,CASSLAEGQTWSEQFF
few,TRBJ2-3,NA,TRBV28,TGTGCCTCCAGAGGCGGGAAGGGCACAGATACGCAGTATTTT,CASRGGKGTDTQYF
NA,TRBJ2-1,TRBD2,TRBV5-1,TGCGCCAGCAGCATCCCGGGTAGCGGGATCTACAATGAGCAGTTCTTC,CASSIPGSGIYNEQFF
few,TRBJ2-1,TRBD2,TRBV9,TGTGCCAGCAGCGTATCTGACGGGAGGAATGAGCAGTTCTTC,CASSVSDGRNEQFF
NA,TRBJ1-2,NA,TRBV7-2,TGTGCCAGCAGCCCGTTTCCGGGAATAAACTATGGCTACACCTTC,CASSPFPGINYGYTF
NA,TRBJ1-2,TRBD1,TRBV29-1,TGCAGCGTTGACTTCGCGGGACAGGGGGCCGGCTACACCTTC,CSVDFAGQGAGYTF
NA,TRBJ2-7,TRBD2,TRBV3-1/TRBV3-2,TGTGCCAGCAGCCGGACTAGCGCCTCCTACGAGCAGTACTTC,CASSRTSASYEQYF
NA,TRBJ1-4,TRBD1,TRBV6-5,TGTGCCAGCAGCCGGGACAGGGGTGAAAAACTGTTTTTT,CASSRDRGEKLFF
NA,TRBJ1-1,NA,TRBV18,TGTGCCAGCTCACCAGGGCAGAACACTGAAGCTTTCTTT,CASSPGQNTEAFF
NA,TRBJ2-5,TRBD2,TRBV7-8,TGTGCCAGCAGCTTACGACTAGCGGGAGGTGCGGAGACCCAGTACTTC,CASSLRLAGGAETQYF
NA,TRBJ2-3,TRBD1,TRBV9,TGTGCCAGCAGCCTTCGACAGGGTGGTGGCACAGATACGCAGTATTTT,CASSLRQGGGTDTQYF
NA,TRBJ1-5,NA,TRBV7-8,TGTGCCAGCAGTTTAACACCCGATAGCAATCAGCCCCAGCATTTT,CASSLTPDSNQPQHF
NA,TRBJ2-1,NA,TRBV3-1/TRBV3-2,TGTGCCAGCAGCCAAGATTCACGGGAGTGGAATGAGCAGTTCTTC,CASSQDSREWNEQFF
NA,TRBJ2-2,TRBD2,TRBV27,TGTGCCAGCAGTCCCCTTCCCCGGACTAGCGGGACCGGGGAGCTGTTTTTT,CASSPLPRTSGTGELFF
NA,TRBJ1-5,NA,TRBV5-8,TGTGCCAGCAGCTACCTAGGGACATCCTCAGTTGAACCCCAGCATTTT,CASSYLGTSSVEPQHF
NA,TRBJ2-3,NA,TRBV28,TGTGCCAGCAGTGCGGGCCTTACTGATACGCAGTATTTT,CASSAGLTDTQYF
NA,TRBJ2-5,NA,TRBV5-1,TGCGCCAGCAGCCTGTCGATGATAGCCGGGGAGACCCAGTACTTC,CASSLSMIAGETQYF
NA,TRBJ1-2,TRBD1,TRBV10-3,TGTGCCATCAGTGAGCGGACAGGGAAGAGTGGCTACACCTTC,CAISERTGKSGYTF
NA,TRBJ2-5,TRBD2,TRBV7-2,TGTGCCAGCAGCTTAGGGACTAGCGGGAGCTTGACCCAGTACTTC,CASSLGTSGSLTQYF
NA,TRBJ2-5,TRBD1,TRBV5-1,TGCGCCAGCAGCCTATTACCGGGACAGGGAAAAGAGACCCAGTACTTC,CASSLLPGQGKETQYF
once,TRBJ1-1,TRBD1,TRBV25-1,TGTGCCAGCAGTGAGCGGAGGACAGGAGGGACTGAAGCTTTCTTT,CASSERRTGGTEAFF
NA,TRBJ1-2,TRBD1,TRBV2,TGTGCCAGCAGTGTAAGGAGACAGGGAAACGCTAACTATGGCTACACCTTC,CASSVRRQGNANYGYTF
NA,TRBJ2-7,TRBD2,TRBV2,TGTGCCAGCAGGGGACTAGCCCGCTACGAGCAGTACTTC,CASRGLARYEQYF